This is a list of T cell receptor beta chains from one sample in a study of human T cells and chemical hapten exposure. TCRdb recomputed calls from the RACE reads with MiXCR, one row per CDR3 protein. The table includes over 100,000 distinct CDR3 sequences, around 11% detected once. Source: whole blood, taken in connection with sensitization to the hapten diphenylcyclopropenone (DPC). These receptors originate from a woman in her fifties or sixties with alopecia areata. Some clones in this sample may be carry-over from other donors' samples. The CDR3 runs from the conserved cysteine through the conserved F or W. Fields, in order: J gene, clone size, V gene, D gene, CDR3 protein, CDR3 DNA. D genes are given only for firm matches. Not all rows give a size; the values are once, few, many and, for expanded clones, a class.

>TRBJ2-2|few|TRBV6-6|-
CASSTGRAGDTGELFF
TGTGCCAGCAGTACCGGACGTGCCGGGGATACCGGGGAGCTGTTTTTT
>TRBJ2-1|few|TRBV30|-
CAWSVRQGGEQFF
TGTGCCTGGAGTGTAAGGCAGGGCGGTGAGCAGTTCTTC
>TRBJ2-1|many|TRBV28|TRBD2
CASSLGGRTGPNEQFF
TGTGCCAGCAGTTTAGGCGGGAGAACTGGCCCCAATGAGCAGTTCTTC
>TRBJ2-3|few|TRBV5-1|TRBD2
CASSLDPLAGSADTQYF
TGCGCCAGCAGCTTGGACCCGCTAGCGGGGAGCGCAGATACGCAGTATTTT
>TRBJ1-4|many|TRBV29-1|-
CSVGRGDNEKLFF
TGCAGCGTTGGTCGGGGTGATAATGAAAAACTGTTTTTT
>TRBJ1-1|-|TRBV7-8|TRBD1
CASSLDGTGNTEAFF
TGTGCCAGCAGCTTAGATGGGACAGGAAATACTGAAGCTTTCTTT
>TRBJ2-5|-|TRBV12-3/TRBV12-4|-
CASSPRGPQETQYF
TGTGCCAGCAGTCCCAGGGGACCCCAAGAGACCCAGTACTTC
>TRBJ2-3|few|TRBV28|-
CASSPLSRDTQYF
TGTGCCAGCAGCCCCCTGTCCCGAGATACGCAGTATTTT
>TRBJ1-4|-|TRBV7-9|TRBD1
CASSSGTGDLKLFF
TGTGCCAGCAGCTCCGGGACAGGGGATTTAAAACTGTTTTTT
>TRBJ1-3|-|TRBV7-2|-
CASSEGPVSGNSIYF
TGTGCCAGCAGCGAGGGACCCGTCTCTGGAAACTCCATATATTTT
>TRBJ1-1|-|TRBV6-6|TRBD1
CASSQLQGAKGAFF
TGTGCCAGCAGTCAACTACAGGGGGCAAAAGGAGCTTTCTTT
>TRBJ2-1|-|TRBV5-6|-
CASSLEWGDYNEQFF
TGTGCCAGCAGCTTGGAATGGGGGGACTACAATGAGCAGTTCTTC
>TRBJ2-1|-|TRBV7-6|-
CASSLRGGGLTEQFF
TGTGCCAGCAGCTTAAGGGGGGGGGGCCTCACGGAGCAGTTCTTC
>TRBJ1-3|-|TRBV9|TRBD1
CASSAQGSSGNTIYF
TGTGCCAGCAGCGCACAGGGGAGCTCTGGAAACACCATATATTTT
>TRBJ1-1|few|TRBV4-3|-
CASSQRGTPNTEAFF
TGCGCCAGCAGCCAAAGGGGCACACCGAACACTGAAGCTTTCTTT
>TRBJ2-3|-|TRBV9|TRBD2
CASSVAVTSGGQDTQYF
TGTGCCAGCAGCGTCGCCGTAACTAGCGGGGGGCAGGATACGCAGTATTTT
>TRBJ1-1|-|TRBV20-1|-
CSARDVDSFEAFF
TGCAGTGCTAGAGACGTCGACAGTTTTGAAGCTTTCTTT
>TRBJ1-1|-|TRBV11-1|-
CASSLGTAGTSEAFF
TGTGCCAGCAGCTTAGGAACAGCCGGGACTTCTGAAGCTTTCTTT
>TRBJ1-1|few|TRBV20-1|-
CSARVPGVDSEAFF
TGCAGTGCTAGAGTCCCAGGGGTGGACTCTGAAGCTTTCTTT
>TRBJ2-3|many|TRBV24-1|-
CATSDFTETDTQYF
TGTGCCACCAGTGATTTCACAGAAACAGATACGCAGTATTTT
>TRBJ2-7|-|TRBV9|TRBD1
CASSPRQGEYEQYF
TGTGCCAGCAGCCCCCGACAGGGGGAGTACGAGCAGTACTTC
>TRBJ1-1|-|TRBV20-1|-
CSASQFAPGTEAFF
TGCAGTGCTTCCCAATTCGCTCCGGGCACTGAAGCTTTCTTT
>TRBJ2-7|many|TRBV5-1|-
CASSLEGGNYEQYF
TGCGCCAGCAGCTTGGAGGGGGGAAATTACGAGCAGTACTTC
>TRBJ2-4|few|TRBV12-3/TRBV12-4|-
CASGREINIQYF
TGTGCCAGCGGCAGAGAAATAAACATTCAGTACTTC
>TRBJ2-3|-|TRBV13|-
CASSLDHSPSGSTDTQYF
TGTGCCAGCAGCTTAGACCATTCGCCTTCCGGTTCCACAGATACGCAGTATTTT
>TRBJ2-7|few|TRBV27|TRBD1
CASSLQTGVAPYF
TGTGCCAGCAGTTTGCAGACAGGGGTCGCCCCGTACTTC
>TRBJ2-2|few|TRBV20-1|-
CSASSRADVWGTGELFF
TGCAGTGCTAGTTCCAGGGCCGATGTGTGGGGAACCGGGGAGCTGTTTTTT
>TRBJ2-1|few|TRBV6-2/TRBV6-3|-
CASSSRLGANEQFF
TGTGCCAGCAGTTCTAGGCTTGGGGCCAATGAGCAGTTCTTC